The 3 T cell receptor beta chains presented below share a single source sample, sequenced in a study of blood T cell repertoires in COVID-19. The table came from immunoSEQ multiplex PCR; TCRdb's copy has only in-frame clones and leaves some out. The profile shows around 130,000 clones, 70% to 90% of them singletons. The specimen was PBMCs or T cells enriched from blood (not recorded which). All receptors come from a woman in her 50s with acute COVID-19.

The chain carries TRBV14 and TRBJ2-1; 10 nucleotides match TRBD1. The ends lost 6 bases at V and 8 bases at J; junction bases unmatched: 4. This CDR3 has 13 residues. Germline CDR1 is SGHDN and CDR2 is FVKESK. CDR3 amino acids: CASRGTGEDEQFF. CDR3 coding DNA: TGTGCCAGCAGGGGGACAGGGGAAGATGAGCAGTTCTTC.

The chain uses TRBV29-1 and TRBJ1-1, with TRBD1 matching 11 bases. The length of the CDR3 is 14 residues. Germline V lookup: CDR1 SQVTM, CDR2 ANQGSEA. Trimming removed 6 bases from V and 5 bases from J; junction bases left unmatched: 8. The CDR3 DNA sequence: TGCAGCGTCGGACAGGGGGCTTGGGGGACTGAAGCTTTCTTT. Translated, it gives CSVGQGAWGTEAFF.

The genes are TRBV27 and TRBJ2-3; 10 bases are a match to TRBD2. J was trimmed by 6 bases and V by 6 bases; bases with no gene match: 9. There are 15 residues in the CDR3. Germline V gene data show CDR1 as MNHEY and CDR2 as SMNVEV (reference sequence). As DNA, the CDR3 is TGTGCCAGCAGCTTGCTAGCGGGAGATGAGGATACGCAGTATTTT. Amino acid sequence: CASSLLAGDEDTQYF.